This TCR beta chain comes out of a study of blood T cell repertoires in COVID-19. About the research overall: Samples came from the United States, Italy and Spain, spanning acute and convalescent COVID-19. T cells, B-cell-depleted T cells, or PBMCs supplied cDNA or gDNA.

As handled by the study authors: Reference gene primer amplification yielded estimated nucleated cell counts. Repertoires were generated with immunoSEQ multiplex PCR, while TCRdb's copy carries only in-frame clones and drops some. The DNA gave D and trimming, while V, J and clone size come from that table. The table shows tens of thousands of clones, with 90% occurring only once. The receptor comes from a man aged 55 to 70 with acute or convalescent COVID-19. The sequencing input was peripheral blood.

CDR3 nucleotides: TGCAGCGCCCCCGGGACAGGGGGCATCCTGACCTACAATGAGCAGTTCTTC. It is translated as CSAPGTGGILTYNEQFF. The gene calls are TRBV29-1 and TRBJ2-1; 12 bases agree with TRBD1. CDR3 length equals 17 residues. The germline V gene encodes CDR1 SQVTM and CDR2 ANQGSEA. V lost 7 bases to trimming and J lost 2 bases; unmatched junction nucleotides: 12.